This T cell receptor (beta chain) was obtained from a study of cytomegalovirus exposure and HLA in healthy donors. Trimming left V 1 base short and J 6 bases short, with 6 bases between. The germline gives CDR1 SGHVS, CDR2 FNYEAQ. There are 13 residues in the CDR3. Here immunoSEQ multiplex PCR was the method, and the copy in TCRdb shows in-frame clones only, minus some. Found here are over 120,000 clones, around 89% of them singletons; the top ten hold around 5.9%. Specimen: PBMCs. The chain links TRBV7-6 to TRBJ2-2, with a possible D match to TRBD2 (5 bases). This TCR was recovered from a woman in her twenties or thirties in good health and CMV-seropositive. The CDR3 is CASSLVGAGELFF. The CDR3 coding sequence is TGTGCCAGCAGCTTAGTCGGGGCCGGGGAGCTGTTTTTT.